This T cell receptor beta chain was sequenced during a study of HIV-infected patients and healthy controls. V was trimmed by 4 bases and J by 8 bases, leaving 14 bases between them. The germline gives CDR1 SNHLY, CDR2 FYNNEI. The CDR3 loop spans 14 amino acids. TCRdb recomputed calls from the 5' RACE reads with MiXCR, one row per CDR3 protein. This sample yields about 67,000 distinct CDR3 sequences, of which roughly 16% are seen a single time; under 6% belongs to the top ten. In its sample, this clonotype was seen a few times. This rearrangement joins TRBV2 to TRBJ1-4; possible D gene TRBD1, 5 bases. The sequencing input was CD4+ T cells from blood. This receptor was taken from a human donor in good health. CDR3 nucleotides: TGTGCCAGCAGTGCCGGCCAGCGGGGGGAAAAACTGTTTTTT. This sequence encodes CASSAGQRGEKLFF.